The present T cell receptor (beta chain) was sequenced within a study of blood T cell repertoires in COVID-19. The CDR3 sequence is 10 residues long. Libraries were prepared by immunoSEQ multiplex PCR; TCRdb keeps only in-frame clonotypes and omits some of them. The sample contains hundreds of thousands of clones, under 90% of which appear only once. The TCR was taken from a man aged 30 to 39 with active or convalescent COVID-19. The sequenced sample consisted of peripheral blood. The V and J genes are TRBV21-1 and TRBJ1-2. TRBV21-1 is listed as a pseudogene. The CDR3 coding sequence is TGTGCCATCCGCACGAGAGGCTACACCTTC. Translating it yields CAIRTRGYTF.